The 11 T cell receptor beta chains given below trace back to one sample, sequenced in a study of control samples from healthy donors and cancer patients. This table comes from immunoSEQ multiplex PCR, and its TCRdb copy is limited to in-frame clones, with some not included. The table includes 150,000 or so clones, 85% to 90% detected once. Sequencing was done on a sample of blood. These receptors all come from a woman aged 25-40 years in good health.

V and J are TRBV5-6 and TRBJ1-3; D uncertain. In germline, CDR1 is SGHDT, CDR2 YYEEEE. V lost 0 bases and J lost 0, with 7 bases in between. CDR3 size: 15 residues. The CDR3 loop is CASSLAGSSGNTIYF. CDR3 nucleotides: TGTGCCAGCAGCTTGGCCGGTTCCTCTGGAAACACCATATATTTT.

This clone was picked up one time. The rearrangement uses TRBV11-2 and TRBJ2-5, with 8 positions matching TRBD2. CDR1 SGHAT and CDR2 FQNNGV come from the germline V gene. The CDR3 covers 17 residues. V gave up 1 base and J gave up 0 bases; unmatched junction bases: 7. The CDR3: CASSLVGGGTHQETQYF. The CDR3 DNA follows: TGTGCCAGCAGCTTAGTAGGCGGGGGGACCCACCAAGAGACCCAGTACTTC.

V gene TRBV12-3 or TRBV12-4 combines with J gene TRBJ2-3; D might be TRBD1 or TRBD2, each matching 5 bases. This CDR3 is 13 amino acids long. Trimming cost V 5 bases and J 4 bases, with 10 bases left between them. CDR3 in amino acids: CASSPQGADTQYF. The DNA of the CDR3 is TGTGCCAGCAGTCCTCAGGGAGCAGATACGCAGTATTTT.

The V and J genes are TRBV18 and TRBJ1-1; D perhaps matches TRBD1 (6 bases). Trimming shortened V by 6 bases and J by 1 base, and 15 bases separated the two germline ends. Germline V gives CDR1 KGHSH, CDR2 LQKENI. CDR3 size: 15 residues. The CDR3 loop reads CASSRWGQTNTEAFF. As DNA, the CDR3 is TGTGCCAGCTCTCGTTGGGGACAAACGAACACTGAAGCTTTCTTT.

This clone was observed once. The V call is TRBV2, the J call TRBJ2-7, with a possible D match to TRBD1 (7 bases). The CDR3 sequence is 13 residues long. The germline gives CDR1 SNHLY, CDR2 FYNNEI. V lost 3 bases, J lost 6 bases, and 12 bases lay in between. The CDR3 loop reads CASSDRGRFEQYF. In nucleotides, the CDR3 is TGTGCCAGCAGTGACAGGGGGAGGTTCGAGCAGTACTTC. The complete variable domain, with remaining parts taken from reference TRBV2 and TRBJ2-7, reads EPEVTQTPSHQVTQMGQEVILRCVPISNHLYFYWYRQILGQKVEFLVSFYNNEISEKSEIFDDQFSVERPDGSNFTLKIRSTKLEDSAMYFCASSDRGRFEQYFGPGTRLTVT.

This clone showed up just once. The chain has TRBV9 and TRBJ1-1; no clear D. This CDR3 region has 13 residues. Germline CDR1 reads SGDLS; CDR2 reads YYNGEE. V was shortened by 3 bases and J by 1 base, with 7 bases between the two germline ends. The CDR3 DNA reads TGTGCCAGCAGCGCTACAGCGAACACTGAAGCTTTCTTT. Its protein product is CASSATANTEAFF.

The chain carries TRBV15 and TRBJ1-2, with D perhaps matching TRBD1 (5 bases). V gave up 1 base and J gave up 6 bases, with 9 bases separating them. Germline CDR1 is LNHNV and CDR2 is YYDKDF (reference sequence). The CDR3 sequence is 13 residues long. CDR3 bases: TGTGCCACCAGCAGAGCGGGGGGAGATGGCTACACCTTC. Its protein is CATSRAGGDGYTF.

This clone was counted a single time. CDR3: CATRAGEGETQYF. CDR3 DNA sequence: TGTGCCACCCGGGCGGGAGAAGGAGAGACCCAGTACTTC. The gene calls are TRBV24-1 and TRBJ2-5; TRBD2 aligns across 7 bases. Germline loops: CDR1 KGHDR, CDR2 SFDVKD. The CDR3 is made up of 13 amino acids. J gave up 4 bases and V 9 bases, and 7 bases lay outside the gene matches.

DNA of the CDR3: TGTGCCAGCAGTCTGGACAGGGTGAGAGAAAAACTGTTTTTT. As protein: CASSLDRVREKLFF. V usage is TRBV6-5 and J usage is TRBJ1-4, with 8 bases lining up with TRBD1. Losses at the gene ends were 5 bases for V and 8 bases for J; bases not matched to a gene: 7. Germline V gene data show CDR1 as MNHEY and CDR2 as SVGAGI. The CDR3 extends over 14 amino acids.

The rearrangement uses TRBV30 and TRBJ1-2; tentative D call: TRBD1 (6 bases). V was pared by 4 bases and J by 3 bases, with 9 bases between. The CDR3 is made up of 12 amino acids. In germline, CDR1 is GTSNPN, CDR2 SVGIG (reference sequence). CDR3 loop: CAWTRGDYGYTF. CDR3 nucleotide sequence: TGTGCCTGGACAAGGGGGGACTATGGCTACACCTTC. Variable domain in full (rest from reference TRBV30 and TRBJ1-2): SQTIHQWPATLVQPVGSPLSLECTVEGTSNPNLYWYRQAAGRGLQLLFYSVGIGQISSEVPQNLSASRPQDRQFILSSKKLLLSDSGFYLCAWTRGDYGYTFGSGTRLTVV.

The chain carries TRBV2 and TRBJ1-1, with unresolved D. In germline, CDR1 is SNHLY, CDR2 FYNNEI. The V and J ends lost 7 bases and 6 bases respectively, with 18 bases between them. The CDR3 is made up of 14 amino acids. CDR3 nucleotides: TGTGCCAGCACCACCCTTAGGTCAGAGGCTGAAGCTTTCTTT. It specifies CASTTLRSEAEAFF.